This TCR beta chain came from a study of control samples from healthy donors and cancer patients. Germline values: CDR1 SGDLS, CDR2 YYNGEE. V gave up 0 bases and J gave up 3 bases, with 9 bases separating them. The length of the CDR3 is 14 residues. Data came from immunoSEQ multiplex PCR; TCRdb stores just in-frame clones and leaves some out. The data show about 130,000 clones, with about 88% seen just once and around 3% held by the top ten. Input material: blood. The chain has TRBV9 and TRBJ1-2; weak D call: TRBD1 (5 bases). The clonotype was recovered from a man aged 45-65 years in good health. The CDR3 nucleotides read TGTGCCAGCAGCGTAGGAGGAGGGGACTATGGCTACACCTTC. The encoded protein is CASSVGGGDYGYTF.